This entry lists 20 T cell receptor beta chains sequenced from one sample in a study of tumor and adjacent non-tumor tissue in lung cancer. The library came from three nested PCR rounds adapted from ARM-PCR protocols. Using its own MiXCR run on the multiplex PCR reads, TCRdb lists one record per CDR3 protein. The sample includes tens of thousands of distinct CDR3 sequences, under 85% of them seen just once. This sample's RNA came from whole unsorted tissue. The sample consisted of lung tumor tissue. The source is a woman in her forties or fifties with non-small cell lung cancer.

This clonotype appeared a single time. A read error may produce the germline difference seen at one junction end. The chain carries TRBV4-2 and TRBJ2-1; D is ambiguous. Per germline, CDR1 LGHNA and CDR2 YNFKEQ. The CDR3 runs 11 residues. CDR3 nucleotides: TGTGCCAGCAGCCAAGGTGGTGATCAGTTTTTC. Amino acids: CASSQGGDQFF.

Concerning this clonotype: One junction end disagrees with the germline gene, perhaps due to a read error. The genes are TRBV4-2 and TRBJ2-5; maybe TRBD2 (6 bases). The CDR3 sequence is 14 residues long. Germline CDR1 is LGHNA and CDR2 is YNFKEQ. CDR3 DNA: TGTGCCAGCAACCAAGCGGCCTCGGGGGAGACCCACTACTTC. Amino acids: CASNQAASGETHYF.

Only a few counts were recorded for this clonotype. At one of its ends the junction is not consistent with the germline gene, which may arise from a read error. V usage is TRBV11-2 and J usage is TRBJ2-7; D is undetermined. The CDR3 loop spans 14 amino acids. Germline values: CDR1 SGHAT, CDR2 FQNNGV. CDR3 loop: CASSLVVGLYGQYF. The CDR3 DNA reads as TGCGCCAGCAGCTTAGTAGTAGGATTATACGGGCAGTACTTC.

A note on this clonotype: One junction end disagrees with the germline gene, perhaps due to a read error. The CDR3 DNA sequence: TGTGCCAGCAGTTACCGTTCCCCCTACAATGAGCAGTCCTTC. Translated: CASSYRSPYNEQSF. V is TRBV6-2 or TRBV6-3 and J is TRBJ2-1; D gene ambiguous. This CDR3 region has 14 residues. The V gene's germline CDR1 is MNHEY and CDR2 SVGEGT.

With regard to this clonotype: The junction differs from germline at one of its ends, possibly a read error. This chain connects TRBV11-2 to TRBJ2-3; D unclear. This CDR3 spans 14 amino acids. The germline gives CDR1 SGHAT, CDR2 FQNNGV. CDR3 DNA: TGTACCAGCAGCCCAACCTACGACACAGATACGCAGTATTTT. Translation: CTSSPTYDTDTQYF.

A remark on this clonotype: Its ends do not fully match the called genes, so a read error is possible. This sequence joins TRBV5-6 and TRBJ2-7; D gene unclear. Germline-derived CDR1 and CDR2 are SGHDT and YYEEEE. The length of the CDR3 is 17 residues. The CDR3 nucleotides read TGTGCCAGCAGCGCGGTCAGGACCACGATCACCCCCTACGAGCAGTGCTTC. This gives the protein CASSAVRTTITPYEQCF. The whole variable domain, filled in from reference TRBV5-6 and TRBJ2-7, reads DAGVTQSPTHLIKTRGQQVTLRCSPKSGHDTVSWYQQALGQGPQFIFQYYEEEERQRGNFPDRFSGHQFPNYSSELNVNALLLGDSALYLCASSAVRTTITPYEQCFGPGTRLTVT.

A word on this clonotype: It is likely a read error, because the conserved phenylalanine at the end of the CDR3 is missing. The CDR3 loop reads CASSSQPAARGIQYI. The CDR3 DNA sequence: TGTGCCAGCAGTTCCCAACCGGCGGCTAGGGGGATCCAGTACATC. This chain joins TRBV6-6 and TRBJ2-5; D may be TRBD1 (6 bases). The V end was cut by 4 bases, the J end by 10 bases, with 22 bases between. The CDR3 sequence is 15 residues long. Germline CDR1 and CDR2: MNHNY and SVGAGI (reference sequence).

A word on this clonotype: This clone may be a read error of a much larger clone one base away. Since the CDR3 does not end with the conserved phenylalanine or tryptophan, this likely comes from a read error. The chain combines TRBV20-1 with TRBJ1-6; D is possibly TRBD1 (5 bases). The germline V gene encodes CDR1 DFQATT and CDR2 SNEGSKA (reference sequence). V lost 0 bases to trimming and J lost 13 bases, with 19 bases between them. The CDR3 totals 15 residues. Written as DNA, the CDR3 is TGCAGTGCTAGAGATATCTTGGACAACGATCTCCCCCTCCACCTT. As protein: CSARDILDNDLPLHL.

The J gene is TRBJ2-7, the V gene TRBV11-3; D perhaps matches TRBD1 (5 bases). CDR1 SGHNT and CDR2 YENEEA come from the germline V gene. The V gene lost 3 bases and the J gene lost 7 bases, with 13 bases spanning the gap. The CDR3 runs to 13 residues. The CDR3 protein is CASSLRRGNEQYF. CDR3 nucleotides: TGTGCCAGCAGCTTGAGAAGGGGCAATGAGCAGTACTTC.

Concerning this clonotype: Without the conserved terminal phenylalanine or tryptophan, this CDR3 likely stems from a read error. J is TRBJ2-2 and V is TRBV12-3 or TRBV12-4; TRBD1 agrees at 7 bases. V trimming: 3 bases; J trimming: 3 bases; junction bases outside the gene matches: 4. There are 15 residues in the CDR3. This CDR3 reads CASSFSGTDTGELFV. The CDR3 DNA sequence: TGTGCCAGCAGTTTCTCTGGGACAGACACCGGGGAGCTGTTTGTT.

As for this clonotype: One end of the junction does not line up with germline, which may come from a read error. The chain joins TRBV5-5 to TRBJ1-5; the D gene is possibly TRBD1 (6 bases). The CDR3 runs 15 residues. Germline lookup yields CDR1 SGHKS and CDR2 YYEKEE (reference sequence). CDR3 region: CVSSGGGYSNHPQHF. CDR3 DNA: TGTGTCAGCAGCGGCGGGGGCTATAGCAATCATCCCCAGCATTTT.

To note about this clonotype: With a much larger clone just one base away, this may be a read error. V and J are TRBV6-5 and TRBJ1-2; D gene ambiguous. From germline, CDR1 is MNHEY and CDR2 SVGAGI. The CDR3 is made up of 13 amino acids. Here the CDR3 reads CAGSLQANYGYTF. The CDR3 nucleotides read TGTGCCGGCAGTCTGCAAGCTAACTATGGCTACACCTTC.

The V call is TRBV28, the J call TRBJ1-6; tentative D call: TRBD1 (5 bases). The germline V gene encodes CDR1 MDHEN and CDR2 SYDVKM. The CDR3 contains 14 residues. V lost 5 bases and J 7 bases, leaving 12 bases between the germline ends. The CDR3 region has the DNA TGTGCCAGCAGTGGACATGTGTACAATTCACCCCTCCACTTT. This codes for CASSGHVYNSPLHF. The full variable domain, its missing parts supplied by reference TRBV28 and TRBJ1-6, is DVKVTQSSRYLVKRTGEKVFLECVQDMDHENMFWYRQDPGLGLRLIYFSYDVKMKEKGDIPEGYSVSREKKERFSLILESASTNQTSMYLCASSGHVYNSPLHFGNGTRLTVT.

This clonotype was seen more than once but under ten times. A much larger clone differs from this one at a single base, so this may be a read error. The V gene is TRBV24-1, the J gene TRBJ2-2; possibly TRBD1 or TRBD2 for D (6 bases each). Germline lookup yields CDR1 KGHDR and CDR2 SFDVKD. This CDR3 comprises 13 residues. CDR3 loop: CVTGGANTGELFF. The DNA for the CDR3 is TGTGTCACCGGGGGCGCGAACACCGGGGAGCTGTTTTTT.

The chain combines TRBV5-1 with TRBJ2-5; possible D gene TRBD2, 6 bases. Germline CDR1 SGHRS, CDR2 YFSETQ. This CDR3 has 16 residues. The germline V and J ends were trimmed by 6 bases and 4 bases, with 22 bases remaining between them. The CDR3 spells CASKGIAGGAGETQYF. The CDR3 region has the DNA TGCGCCAGCAAGGGAATAGCTGGAGGGGCAGGAGAGACCCAGTACTTC.

As to this clonotype: No conserved phenylalanine or tryptophan ends this CDR3, so it is likely a read error. The limits of the CDR3 on the DNA are not certain, so only TCRdb's listed CDR3 is given. The V and J genes are TRBV28 and TRBJ2-7; the table assigns TRBD2, which was not confirmed against the DNA. Germline lookup yields CDR1 MDHEN and CDR2 SYDVKM. The CDR3 numbers 14 amino acids, ends counted. The CDR3 loop is CASIKSGSLYERYY.

In this sample, this clonotype turned up a few times. The chain uses TRBV20-1 and TRBJ2-5, with D maybe TRBD2 (6 bases). V lost 2 bases to trimming and J lost 2 bases, with 12 bases between them. CDR1 and CDR2 from the germline V gene are DFQATT and SNEGSKA (reference sequence). This CDR3 has 14 amino acids. CDR3 in DNA: TGCAGTGCTAGAACGGGAGAGGCACAAGAGACCCAGTACTTC. Protein product: CSARTGEAQETQYF.

Concerning this clonotype: A read error may account for a junction end that differs from germline. The DNA of the CDR3 is TGTGTCAGCAGGTTCCCCATTTTCGACAGAGCCTACGAGCAGTACTTC. Protein: CVSRFPIFDRAYEQYF. The V call is TRBV5-5, the J call TRBJ2-7; D is possibly TRBD1 (5 bases). Germline V CDR1 and CDR2: SGHKS, YYEKEE (reference sequence). There are 16 residues in the CDR3.

Note on this clonotype: One end of the junction is discordant with germline, which a read error may explain. This chain uses TRBV6-5 with TRBJ2-1; 8 nucleotides agree with TRBD1. The CDR3 consists of 15 residues. From germline, CDR1 is MNHEY and CDR2 SVGAGI. The CDR3 spells CASRTGALSYIEQFF. The CDR3 nucleotides are TGTGCCAGCAGGACAGGGGCTCTCTCCTACATTGAGCAGTTCTTC.

This clonotype was recorded a few times. The V call is TRBV20-1, the J call TRBJ2-4; 10 bases map to TRBD1. The V segment lost 6 bases and the J segment 8 bases; nucleotides outside the gene matches: 7. This CDR3 has 13 amino acids. Germline V gene lookup returns CDR1 DFQATT and CDR2 SNEGSKA (reference sequence). The CDR3 sequence is CSAGDRGLDIQYF. DNA of the CDR3: TGCAGTGCCGGGGACAGGGGATTGGACATTCAGTACTTC.